This T cell receptor beta chain was sequenced during a study of response to subunit inactivated influenza vaccine. Findings and caveats of the study: Every seasonal influenza vaccination brings in few new T cells, the authors suggested.

MiXCR was run by TCRdb on the RT-PCR reads, yielding one entry per CDR3 protein. Here the sample spans 540,000 or so distinct CDR3 sequences, over 10% being singletons. The germline gives CDR1 MNHEY, CDR2 SVGEGT. CDR3 length equals 11 residues. V lost 6 bases, J lost 8 bases, and 1 base stayed unmatched. Of note for this clonotype: The antigen remains undetermined.

This material consisted of PBMCs from blood, taken more than 35 days after vaccination. The rearrangement uses TRBV6-2 or TRBV6-3 and TRBJ1-2, with 9 bases that match TRBD1. This TCR derives from a man aged 45 to 65 who received an inactivated influenza vaccine. DNA for the CDR3: TGTGCCAGCAGGGACAGGGGAGGCTACACCTTC. It translates to CASRDRGGYTF.